This T cell receptor beta chain was captured in a study of blood T cell repertoires in COVID-19 (dated by TCRdb to the early 2020s). Broadly, across the study: Samples covering the acute and convalescent phases of COVID-19 were provided by collaborators in the United States, Italy and Spain. The prospective study material was composed of cDNA or gDNA derived from T cells, B-cell-depleted T cells, or PBMCs. Samples came from the ongoing ImmuneRACE study (first 160 participants) plus 1,254 subjects from 6 global collaborators. Where available, HLA class I and class II types were taken from metadata supplied by the sample provider and were not determined by assay-based typing. Sample metadata almost always included a de-identified subject ID, COVID-19 status, age in years and sex. Subjects who had been exposed to COVID-19, were actively infected with it, or had recovered from it provided the deeply sampled blood TCRbeta repertoires that made up the dataset. A freely available public database, intended as a resource for researchers studying the immune response to SARS-CoV-2, is where the repertoires were released. General study outcomes and caveats: Clinical and demographic metadata were provided uncurated, with the amount varying by source and participant.

This clone showed up just once. Its antigen remains unidentified. No base quality values were provided; no much bigger clone lies one nucleotide off. TCRbeta CDR3 regions were amplified from genomic DNA using the immunoSEQ Assay, a bias-controlled multiplex PCR. As for the original processing: The number of nucleated cells in each sample was estimated from the amplification of reference gene primers within the assay. To quantify the absolute abundance of each unique TCRbeta CDR3 rearrangement, sequence reads were collapsed and filtered. For each sample, productive Simpson clonality was calculated by taking the square root of Simpson's diversity index across productive rearrangements. Not all clones reach the TCRdb copy of this immuneACCESS table, which keeps in-frame sequences only. Checked studies attribute under half of the gap to unresolved V genes and leave the rest unexplained. V and J calls and clone size are those listed in that table; D and trimming were worked out from the DNA. The sample table shows about 430,000 clones, and 85% to 90% are seen once. Of the sample, around 1.1% falls within the top ten clones.

CDR1 SGDLS and CDR2 YYNGEE were looked up in the germline V gene. The CDR3, from cysteine to phenylalanine, totals 14 residues. Only the CDR3 region is kept as DNA, spanning 42 bases read in frame from base 1. Unmatched junction bases come to 3, with V trimmed by 1 base and J by 2 bases. Participants in the prospective study were aged roughly 18 to 95 years, lived in more than 20 United States geographic areas, and enrolled through a virtual design. In the prospective study, cohorts were assigned on the basis of participant-reported clinical history obtained from a screening survey and a study questionnaire. ImmuneRACE Cohort 3 recovered participants were defined by two consecutive negative NP/OP PCR tests, healthcare professional clearance, or symptom resolution. In the prospective study, mobile phlebotomists collected whole blood, serum and a nasopharyngeal or oropharyngeal swab from each participant. Over an approximately 2-month period, participants in the prospective study had the option of providing additional blood draws and questionnaires. Prospective study blood samples were shipped either frozen or at room temperature before DNA extraction.

This sequence uses TRBV9 and TRBJ2-7, with 7 bases aligning to TRBD2. This clonotype was obtained from a man aged 30-40 years who had recovered from COVID-19. The material sequenced was PBMCs or T cells enriched from blood (not recorded which). CDR3 region: CASSVSGRPYEQYF. The sequenced DNA: TGTGCCAGCAGCGTATCCGGGAGGCCCTACGAGCAGTACTTC.